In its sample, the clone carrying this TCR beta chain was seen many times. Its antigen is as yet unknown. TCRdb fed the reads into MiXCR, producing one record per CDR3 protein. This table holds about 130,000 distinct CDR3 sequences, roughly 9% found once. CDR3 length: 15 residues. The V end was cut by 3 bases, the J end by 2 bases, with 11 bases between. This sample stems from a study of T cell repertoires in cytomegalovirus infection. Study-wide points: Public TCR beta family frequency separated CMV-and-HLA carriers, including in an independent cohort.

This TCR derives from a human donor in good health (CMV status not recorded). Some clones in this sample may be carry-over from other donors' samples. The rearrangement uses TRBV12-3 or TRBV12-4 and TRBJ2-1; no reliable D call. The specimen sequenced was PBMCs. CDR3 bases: TGTGCCAGCAGTTTCTTCATAAGGGCCTACAATGAGCAGTTCTTC. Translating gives CASSFFIRAYNEQFF.